A selection of T cell receptor beta chains follows, all from one sample in a study of shared clonotypes between healthy human individuals. The method was immunoSEQ multiplex PCR; TCRdb's version includes in-frame clones alone and lacks a portion of them. The data show roughly 2.4 million clones, approximately 94% seen once. Sequenced: naive CD4+ T cells sorted from blood. The receptors derive from a man younger than 35 in good health. Each CDR3 is given with its conserved first and last residue. D genes are given only for firm matches. Not all rows give a size; the values are once, few, many and, for expanded clones, a class.

D	V	length	J	size	CDR3	DNA
-	TRBV15	13	TRBJ1-1	-	CATSRDLGTEAFF	TGTGCCACCAGCAGAGATCTTGGCACTGAAGCTTTCTTT
TRBD1	TRBV6-5	14	TRBJ1-4	-	CASSLGQGTGGLFF	TGTGCCAGCAGTCTTGGACAGGGGACCGGGGGACTGTTTTTT
TRBD2	TRBV5-4	16	TRBJ2-2	once	CASRFARGADTGELFF	TGTGCCAGCCGCTTTGCGCGGGGGGCTGACACCGGGGAGCTGTTTTTT
TRBD1	TRBV4-1	16	TRBJ2-1	-	CASSQSIGTDYNEQFF	TGCGCCAGCAGCCAATCAATTGGGACAGATTACAATGAGCAGTTCTTC
-	TRBV6-5	14	TRBJ2-7	-	CASSRTGGRHEQYF	TGTGCCAGCAGTCGCACCGGGGGCAGGCACGAGCAGTACTTC
TRBD2	TRBV18	13	TRBJ2-7	-	CASSAGTSYEQYF	TGTGCCAGCTCAGCGGGGACTAGCTACGAGCAGTACTTC
-	TRBV28	14	TRBJ2-1	-	CASSLRQYNSEQFF	TGTGCCAGCAGTCTCCGACAGTATAACAGTGAGCAGTTCTTC
-	TRBV5-4	14	TRBJ1-2	-	CASRLVSRDYGYTF	TGTGCCAGCAGGCTTGTCTCAAGGGACTATGGCTACACCTTC
-	TRBV11-2	16	TRBJ2-5	-	CASSLDPRGAQETQYF	TGTGCCAGCAGCTTAGATCCCCGGGGGGCCCAAGAGACCCAGTACTTC
-	TRBV21-1	19	TRBJ1-6	-	CASSKGDTTLSSYNSPLHF	TGTGCCAGCAGCAAGGGGGACACAACTCTGAGCTCCTATAATTCACCCCTCCACTTT
-	TRBV18	12	TRBJ1-5	-	CASSLQGKPQHF	TGTGCCAGCTCACTTCAGGGGAAGCCCCAGCATTTT
TRBD1	TRBV10-3	15	TRBJ2-1	-	CAIRAQGASYNEQFF	TGTGCCATCAGGGCACAGGGGGCCTCCTACAATGAGCAGTTCTTC
TRBD1	TRBV6-6	16	TRBJ1-4	-	CASSYRDSATNEKLFF	TGTGCCAGCAGTTACCGGGACAGCGCAACTAATGAAAAACTGTTTTTT
TRBD1	TRBV29-1	13	TRBJ2-7	once	CSVRQGASNEQYF	TGCAGCGTTCGGCAGGGGGCTTCAAACGAGCAGTACTTC
TRBD2	TRBV11-1	15	TRBJ2-7	once	CASSLPGLAGYEQYF	TGTGCCAGCAGCTTACCAGGACTAGCGGGTTACGAGCAGTACTTC
TRBD2	TRBV10-3	14	TRBJ2-1	-	CASSPSGIRNEQFF	TGTGCCTCCAGTCCTAGCGGGATTCGCAATGAGCAGTTCTTC
TRBD1	TRBV7-9	12	TRBJ1-1	-	CASSRVQGAAFF	TGTGCCAGCAGCCGCGTACAGGGGGCGGCTTTCTTT